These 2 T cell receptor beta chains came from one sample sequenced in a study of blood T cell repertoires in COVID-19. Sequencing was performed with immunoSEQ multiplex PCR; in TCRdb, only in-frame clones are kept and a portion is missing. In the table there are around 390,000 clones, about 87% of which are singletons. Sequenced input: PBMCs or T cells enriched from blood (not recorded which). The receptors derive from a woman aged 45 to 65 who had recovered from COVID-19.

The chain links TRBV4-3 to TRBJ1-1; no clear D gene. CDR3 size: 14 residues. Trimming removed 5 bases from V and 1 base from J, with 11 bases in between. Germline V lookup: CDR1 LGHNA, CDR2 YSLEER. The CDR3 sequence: CASSNWAENTEAFF. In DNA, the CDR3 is TGCGCCAGCAGCAACTGGGCAGAGAACACTGAAGCTTTCTTT.

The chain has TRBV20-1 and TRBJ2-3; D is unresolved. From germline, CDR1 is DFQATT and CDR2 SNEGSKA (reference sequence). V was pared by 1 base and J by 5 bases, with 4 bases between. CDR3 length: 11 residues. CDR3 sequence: CSARAGDTQYF. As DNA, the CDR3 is TGCAGTGCTAGAGCGGGAGATACGCAGTATTTT.